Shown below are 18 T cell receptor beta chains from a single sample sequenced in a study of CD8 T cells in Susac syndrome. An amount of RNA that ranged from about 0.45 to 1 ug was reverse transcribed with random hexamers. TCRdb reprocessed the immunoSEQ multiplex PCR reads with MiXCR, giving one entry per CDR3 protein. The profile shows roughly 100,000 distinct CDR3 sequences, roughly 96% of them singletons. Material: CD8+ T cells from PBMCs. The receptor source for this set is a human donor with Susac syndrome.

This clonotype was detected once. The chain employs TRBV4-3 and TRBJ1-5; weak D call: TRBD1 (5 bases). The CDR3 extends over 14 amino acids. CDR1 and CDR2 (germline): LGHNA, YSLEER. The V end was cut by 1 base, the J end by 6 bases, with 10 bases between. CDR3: CASSQGGVGQPQHF. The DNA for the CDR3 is TGCGCCAGCAGCCAAGGGGGGGTAGGTCAGCCCCAGCATTTT.

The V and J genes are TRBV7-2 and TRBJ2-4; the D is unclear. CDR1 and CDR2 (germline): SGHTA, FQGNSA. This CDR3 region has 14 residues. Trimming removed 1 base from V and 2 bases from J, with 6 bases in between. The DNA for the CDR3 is TGTGCCAGCAGCTTAGACGGATCCAAAAACATTCAGTACTTC. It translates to CASSLDGSKNIQYF.

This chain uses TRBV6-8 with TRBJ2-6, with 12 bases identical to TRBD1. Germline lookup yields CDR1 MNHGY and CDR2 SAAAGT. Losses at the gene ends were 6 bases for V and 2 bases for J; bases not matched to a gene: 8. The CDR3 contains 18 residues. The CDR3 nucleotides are TGTGCCAGCAGAGAGGCGGGACAGGGGGCGCCTGGGGCCAACGTCCTGACTTTC. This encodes CASREAGQGAPGANVLTF.

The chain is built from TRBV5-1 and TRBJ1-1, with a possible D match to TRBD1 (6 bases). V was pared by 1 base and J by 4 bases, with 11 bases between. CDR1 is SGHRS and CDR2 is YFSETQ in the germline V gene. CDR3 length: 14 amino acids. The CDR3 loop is CASSLTGPGTEAFF. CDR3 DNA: TGCGCCAGCAGCTTGACAGGGCCGGGCACTGAAGCTTTCTTT.

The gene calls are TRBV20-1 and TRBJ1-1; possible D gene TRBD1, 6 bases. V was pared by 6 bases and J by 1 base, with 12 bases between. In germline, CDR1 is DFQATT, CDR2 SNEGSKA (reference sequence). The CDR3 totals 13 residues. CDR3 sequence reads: CSASGVGNTEAFF. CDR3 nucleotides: TGCAGTGCCTCAGGGGTTGGGAACACTGAAGCTTTCTTT.

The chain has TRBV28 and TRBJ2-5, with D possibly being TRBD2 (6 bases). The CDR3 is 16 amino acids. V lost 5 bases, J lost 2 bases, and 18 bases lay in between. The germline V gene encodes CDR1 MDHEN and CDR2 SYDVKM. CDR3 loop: CASSRPILADQETQYF. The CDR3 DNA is TGTGCCAGCAGTCGTCCGATACTAGCAGATCAAGAGACCCAGTACTTC.

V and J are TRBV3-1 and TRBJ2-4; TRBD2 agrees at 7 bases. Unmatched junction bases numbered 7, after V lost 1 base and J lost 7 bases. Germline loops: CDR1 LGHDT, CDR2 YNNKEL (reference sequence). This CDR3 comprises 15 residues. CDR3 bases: TGTGCCAGCAGCCAAGGTTCGGGGAGGGAGAACATTCAGTACTTC. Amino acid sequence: CASSQGSGRENIQYF. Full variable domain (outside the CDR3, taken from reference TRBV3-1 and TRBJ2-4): DTAVSQTPKYLVTQMGNDKSIKCEQNLGHDTMYWYKQDSKKFLKIMFSYNNKELIINETVPNRFSPKSPDKAHLNLHINSLELGDSAVYFCASSQGSGRENIQYFGAGTRLSVL.

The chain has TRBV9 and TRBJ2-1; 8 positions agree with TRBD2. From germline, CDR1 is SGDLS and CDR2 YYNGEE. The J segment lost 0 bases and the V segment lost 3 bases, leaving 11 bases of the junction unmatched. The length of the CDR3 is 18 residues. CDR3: CASSAPLAGTSSYNEQFF. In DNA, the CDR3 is TGTGCCAGCAGCGCACCCTTAGCGGGGACAAGCTCCTACAATGAGCAGTTCTTC. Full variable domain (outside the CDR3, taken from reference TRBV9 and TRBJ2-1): DSGVTQTPKHLITATGQRVTLRCSPRSGDLSVYWYQQSLDQGLQFLIQYYNGEERAKGNILERFSAQQFPDLHSELNLSSLELGDSALYFCASSAPLAGTSSYNEQFFGPGTRLTVL.

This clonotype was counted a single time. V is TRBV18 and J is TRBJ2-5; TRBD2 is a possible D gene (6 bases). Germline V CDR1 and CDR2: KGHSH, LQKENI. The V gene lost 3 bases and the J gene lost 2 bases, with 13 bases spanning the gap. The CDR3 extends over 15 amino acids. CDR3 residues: CASSPAVAAQETQYF. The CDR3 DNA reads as TGTGCCAGCTCACCGGCCGTAGCGGCACAAGAGACCCAGTACTTC. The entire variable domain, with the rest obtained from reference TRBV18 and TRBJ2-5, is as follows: NAGVMQNPRHLVRRRGQEARLRCSPMKGHSHVYWYRQLPEEGLKFMVYLQKENIIDESGMPKERFSAEFPKEGPSILRIQQVVRGDSAAYFCASSPAVAAQETQYFGPGTRLLVL.

CDR3 nucleotides: TGTGCCAGCAGCTTCCTGATCGGGGAAGCTTTCTTT. The encoded protein is CASSFLIGEAFF. V gene TRBV7-9 combines with J gene TRBJ1-1; D uncertain. The CDR3 totals 12 residues. The V end lost 3 bases, the J end lost 8 bases, and 10 bases lay between the germline ends. The V gene's germline CDR1 is SEHNR and CDR2 FQNEAQ (reference sequence).

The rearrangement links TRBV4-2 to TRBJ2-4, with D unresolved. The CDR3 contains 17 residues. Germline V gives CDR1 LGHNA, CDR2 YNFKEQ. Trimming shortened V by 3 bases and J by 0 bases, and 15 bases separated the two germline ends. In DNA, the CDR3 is TGTGCCAGCAGCCAGAGCCGCGGTGAGCTAGCCAAAAACATTCAGTACTTC. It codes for CASSQSRGELAKNIQYF.

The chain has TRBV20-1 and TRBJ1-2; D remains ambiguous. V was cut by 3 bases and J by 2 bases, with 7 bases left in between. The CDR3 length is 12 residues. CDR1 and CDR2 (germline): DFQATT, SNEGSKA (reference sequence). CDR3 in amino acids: CSARAGNYGYTF. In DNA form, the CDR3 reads TGCAGTGCTAGGGCGGGAAACTATGGCTACACCTTC.

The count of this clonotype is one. The CDR3 DNA reads TGTGCCAGCAGTCCCGGGACAGAAAGGGGGACTGAAGCTTTCTTT. Its translation is CASSPGTERGTEAFF. This sequence joins TRBV12-3 or TRBV12-4 and TRBJ1-1; 7 nucleotides agree with TRBD1. CDR3 size: 15 residues. V lost 5 bases, J lost 5 bases, and 11 bases stayed unmatched.

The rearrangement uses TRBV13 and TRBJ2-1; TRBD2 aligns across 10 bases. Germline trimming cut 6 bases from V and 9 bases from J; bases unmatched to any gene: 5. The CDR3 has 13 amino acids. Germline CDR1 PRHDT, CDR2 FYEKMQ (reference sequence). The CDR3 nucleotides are TGTGCCAGCAGATTAAGCGGGGGGGCTGAGCAGTTCTTC. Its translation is CASRLSGGAEQFF.

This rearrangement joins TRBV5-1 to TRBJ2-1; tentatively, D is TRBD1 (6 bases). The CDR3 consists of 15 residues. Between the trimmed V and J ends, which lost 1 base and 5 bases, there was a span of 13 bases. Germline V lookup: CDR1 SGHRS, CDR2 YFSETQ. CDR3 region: CASSLTGHPDNEQFF. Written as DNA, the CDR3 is TGCGCCAGCAGCTTGACAGGGCACCCGGACAATGAGCAGTTCTTC.

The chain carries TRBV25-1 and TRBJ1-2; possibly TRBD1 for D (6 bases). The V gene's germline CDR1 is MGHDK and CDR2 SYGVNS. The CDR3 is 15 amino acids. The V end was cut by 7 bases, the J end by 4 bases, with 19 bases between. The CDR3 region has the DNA TGTGCCAGCACATCGTCACAGGGAACCTTCTATGGCTACACCTTC. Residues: CASTSSQGTFYGYTF.

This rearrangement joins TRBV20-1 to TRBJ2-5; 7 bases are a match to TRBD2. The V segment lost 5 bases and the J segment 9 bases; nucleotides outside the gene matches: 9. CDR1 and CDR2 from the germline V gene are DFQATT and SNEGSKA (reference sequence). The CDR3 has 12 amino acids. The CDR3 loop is CSAPGGTGAQYF. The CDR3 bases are TGCAGTGCTCCCGGGGGGACCGGGGCCCAGTACTTC.

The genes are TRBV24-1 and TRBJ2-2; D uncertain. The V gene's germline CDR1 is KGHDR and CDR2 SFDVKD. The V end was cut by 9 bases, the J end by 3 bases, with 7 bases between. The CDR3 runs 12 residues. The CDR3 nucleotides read TGTGCCACCTCATGGGACACCGGGGAGCTGTTTTTT. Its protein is CATSWDTGELFF.